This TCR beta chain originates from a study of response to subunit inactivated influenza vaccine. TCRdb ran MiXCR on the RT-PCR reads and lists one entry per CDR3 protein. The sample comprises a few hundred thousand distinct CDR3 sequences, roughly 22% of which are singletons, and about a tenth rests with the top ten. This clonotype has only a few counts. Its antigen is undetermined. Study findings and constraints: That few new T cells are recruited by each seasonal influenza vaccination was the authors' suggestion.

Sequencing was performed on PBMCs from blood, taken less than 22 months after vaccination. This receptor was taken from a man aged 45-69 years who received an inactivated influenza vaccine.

CDR3 sequence: CASSGGVPGTEAFF. CDR3 coding DNA: TGCGCCAGCAGCGGAGGCGTTCCGGGCACTGAAGCTTTCTTT. V usage is TRBV5-1 and J usage is TRBJ1-1; D gene ambiguous. CDR3 length: 14 residues. V lost 4 bases, J lost 4 bases, and 14 bases lay in between. Germline V gene sequence: CDR1 SGHRS, CDR2 YFSETQ.